This entry lists 8 T cell receptor beta chains sequenced from one sample in a study of T cell changes during pregnancy in multiple sclerosis. TCRdb's copy holds only in-frame clones and misses some; the assay was immunoSEQ multiplex PCR. The sample consists of under 50,000 clones, 85% to 95% of them appearing once. This specimen was CD8+ T cells from peripheral blood mononuclear cells, taken in the first trimester of pregnancy. The receptors originated from a female donor with multiple sclerosis, enrolled in a pregnancy study.

The chain has TRBV9 and TRBJ2-2, with 10 bases matching TRBD2. CDR3 size: 17 residues. Losses at the gene ends were 3 bases for V and 8 bases for J; bases not matched to a gene: 13. The V gene's germline CDR1 is SGDLS and CDR2 YYNGEE. The CDR3 protein is CASSGSIGTSGIGELFF. In nucleotides, the CDR3 is TGTGCCAGCAGCGGGTCCATTGGCACTAGCGGGATTGGGGAGCTGTTTTTT.

This clone appeared once. This chain uses TRBV28 with TRBJ1-1; D is possibly TRBD1 (6 bases). The CDR3 runs to 13 residues. Germline lookup yields CDR1 MDHEN and CDR2 SYDVKM. V lost 3 bases and J lost 3, with 8 bases in between. The CDR3 region is CASSLSGDTEAFF. CDR3 coding DNA: TGTGCCAGCAGTTTGTCAGGGGACACTGAAGCTTTCTTT.

This chain links TRBV14 with TRBJ2-3; the match to TRBD1 covers 7 bases. Per germline, CDR1 SGHDN and CDR2 FVKESK. The CDR3 has 16 amino acids. J lost 0 bases, V lost 4 bases, and 7 bases had no gene match. This chain's CDR3 is CASSPRDSPSTDTQYF. DNA of the CDR3: TGTGCCAGCAGCCCCAGGGACAGTCCTAGCACAGATACGCAGTATTTT.

The chain combines TRBV19 with TRBJ1-1, with TRBD1 matching 9 bases. V dropped 4 bases and J dropped 1; count of bases not matched to a gene: 10. The germline gives CDR1 LNHDA, CDR2 SQIVND (reference sequence). This CDR3 spans 17 amino acids. The DNA for the CDR3 is TGTGCCAGTAGTACCTCCCCGGGACAGGGATCGAACACTGAAGCTTTCTTT. Translated: CASSTSPGQGSNTEAFF.

This clone was seen a single time. CDR3 protein: CASSGSGTDFYEQYF. The CDR3 DNA reads TGTGCCAGCAGTGGGAGCGGGACCGATTTTTACGAGCAGTACTTC. V and J are TRBV6-4 and TRBJ2-7; 7 bases map to TRBD2. Per germline, CDR1 MRHNA and CDR2 SNTAGT. The ends lost 4 bases at V and 4 bases at J; junction bases unmatched: 10. This CDR3 is built from 15 residues.

This chain links TRBV2 with TRBJ2-1; the D gene is possibly TRBD2 (6 bases). The CDR3 totals 12 residues. Germline CDR1 SNHLY, CDR2 FYNNEI. CDR3 sequence (DNA): TGTGCGATCCTGGGGACTTTTAATGAGCAGTTCTTC. This translates into CAILGTFNEQFF.

The V gene is TRBV25-1, the J gene TRBJ1-2, with a weak D call TRBD1 (5 bases). The CDR3 is made up of 15 amino acids. The germline CDR1 and CDR2 sequences are MGHDK and SYGVNS. V was trimmed by 1 base and J by 2 bases, leaving 11 bases between them. The CDR3 region is CASSEFGGGNYGYTF. The CDR3 DNA reads as TGTGCCAGCAGTGAATTCGGCGGGGGAAACTATGGCTACACCTTC.

The chain recombines TRBV4-2 with TRBJ2-7; TRBD2 agrees at 9 bases. Germline CDR1 is LGHNA and CDR2 is YNFKEQ. Trimming removed 6 bases from V and 2 bases from J; junction bases left unmatched: 8. There are 15 residues in the CDR3. CDR3 sequence: CASSPTSGRPYEQYF. CDR3 nucleotides: TGTGCCAGCAGTCCGACTAGCGGAAGACCCTACGAGCAGTACTTC.